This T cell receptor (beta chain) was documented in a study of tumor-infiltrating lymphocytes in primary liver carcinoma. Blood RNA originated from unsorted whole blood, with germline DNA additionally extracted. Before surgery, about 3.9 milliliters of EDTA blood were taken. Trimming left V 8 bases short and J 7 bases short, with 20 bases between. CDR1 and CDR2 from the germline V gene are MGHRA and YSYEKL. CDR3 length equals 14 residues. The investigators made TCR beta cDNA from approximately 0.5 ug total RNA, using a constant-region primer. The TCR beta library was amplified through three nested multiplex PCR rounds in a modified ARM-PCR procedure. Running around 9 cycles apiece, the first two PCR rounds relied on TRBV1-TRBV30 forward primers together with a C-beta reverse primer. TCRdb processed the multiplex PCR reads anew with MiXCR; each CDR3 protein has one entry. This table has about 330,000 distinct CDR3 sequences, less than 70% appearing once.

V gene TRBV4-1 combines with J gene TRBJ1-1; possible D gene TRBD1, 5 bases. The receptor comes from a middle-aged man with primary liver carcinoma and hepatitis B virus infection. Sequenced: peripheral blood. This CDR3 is CASGRTGAPHEAFF. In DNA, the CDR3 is TGCGCCAGCGGTCGTACAGGCGCCCCTCATGAAGCTTTCTTT.